The T cell receptor (beta chain) under discussion was sequenced for a study of T cell changes during pregnancy in multiple sclerosis. Trimming shortened V by 5 bases and J by 5 bases, and 9 bases separated the two germline ends. The CDR3 contains 12 residues. Germline CDR1 reads MDHEN; CDR2 reads SYDVKM. This clone was observed once. Method: immunoSEQ multiplex PCR; TCRdb's copy keeps in-frame clones and lacks some. The sample has around 50,000 clones, 80% to 95% seen once. The chain joins TRBV28 to TRBJ2-5, with unresolved D. The input for sequencing was CD4+ T cells from peripheral blood mononuclear cells, taken after pregnancy. This clonotype was sampled from a female donor in good health, enrolled as a control in a pregnancy study. The CDR3 loop is CASSVSDETQYF. The CDR3 DNA is TGTGCCAGCAGTGTGAGCGACGAGACCCAGTACTTC.